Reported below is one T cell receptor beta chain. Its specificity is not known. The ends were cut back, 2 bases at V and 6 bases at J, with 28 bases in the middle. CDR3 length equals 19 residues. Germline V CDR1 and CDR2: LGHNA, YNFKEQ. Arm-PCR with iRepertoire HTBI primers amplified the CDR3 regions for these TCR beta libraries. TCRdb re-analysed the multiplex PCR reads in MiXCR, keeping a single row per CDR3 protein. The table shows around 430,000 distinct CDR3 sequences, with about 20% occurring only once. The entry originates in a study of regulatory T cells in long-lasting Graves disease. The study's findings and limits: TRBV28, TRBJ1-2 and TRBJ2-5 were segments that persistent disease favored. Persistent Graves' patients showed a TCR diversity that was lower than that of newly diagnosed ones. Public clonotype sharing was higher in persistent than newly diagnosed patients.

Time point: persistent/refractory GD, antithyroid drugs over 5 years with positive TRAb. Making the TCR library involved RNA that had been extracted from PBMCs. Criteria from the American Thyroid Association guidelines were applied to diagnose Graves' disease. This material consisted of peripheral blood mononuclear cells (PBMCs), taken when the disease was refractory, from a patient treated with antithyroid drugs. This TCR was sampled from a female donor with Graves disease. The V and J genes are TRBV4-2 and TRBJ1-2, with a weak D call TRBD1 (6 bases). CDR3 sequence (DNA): TGTGCCAGCAGCCAACCCAGAATATTCGACAGGCCCCCTTTGGATGGCTACACCTTC. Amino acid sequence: CASSQPRIFDRPPLDGYTF.